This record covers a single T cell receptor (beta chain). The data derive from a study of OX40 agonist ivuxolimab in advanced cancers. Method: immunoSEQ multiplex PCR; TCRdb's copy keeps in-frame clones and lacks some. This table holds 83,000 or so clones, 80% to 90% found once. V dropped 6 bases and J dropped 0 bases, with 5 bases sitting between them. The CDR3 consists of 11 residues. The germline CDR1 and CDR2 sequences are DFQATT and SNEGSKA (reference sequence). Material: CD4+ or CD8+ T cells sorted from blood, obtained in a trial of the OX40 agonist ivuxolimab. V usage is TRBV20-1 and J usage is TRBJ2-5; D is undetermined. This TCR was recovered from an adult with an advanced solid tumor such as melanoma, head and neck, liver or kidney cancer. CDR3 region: CSATHQETQYF. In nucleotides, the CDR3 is TGCAGTGCAACCCACCAAGAGACCCAGTACTTC.